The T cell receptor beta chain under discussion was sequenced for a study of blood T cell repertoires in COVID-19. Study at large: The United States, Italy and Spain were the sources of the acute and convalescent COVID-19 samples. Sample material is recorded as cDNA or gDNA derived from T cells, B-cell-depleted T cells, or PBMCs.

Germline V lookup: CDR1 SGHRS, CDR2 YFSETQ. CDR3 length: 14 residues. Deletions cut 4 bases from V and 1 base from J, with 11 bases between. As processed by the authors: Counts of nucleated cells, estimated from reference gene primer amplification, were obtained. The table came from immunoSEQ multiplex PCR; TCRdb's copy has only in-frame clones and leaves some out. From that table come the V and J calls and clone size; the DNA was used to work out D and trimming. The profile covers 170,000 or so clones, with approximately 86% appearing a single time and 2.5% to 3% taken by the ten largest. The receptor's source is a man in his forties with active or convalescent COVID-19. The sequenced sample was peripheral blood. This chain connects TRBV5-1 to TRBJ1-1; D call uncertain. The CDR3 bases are TGCGCCAGCAGCCAAGCCCTTCCGAACACTGAAGCTTTCTTT. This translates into CASSQALPNTEAFF.